The rows below give T cell receptor beta chains drawn from one sample of a study of T cell changes during pregnancy in multiple sclerosis. Produced via immunoSEQ multiplex PCR; TCRdb's table is partial and in-frame only. Seen here are under 40,000 clones, approximately 90% observed once, and the top ten hold approximately 4.5%. Sequenced material: peripheral blood, taken in the second trimester of pregnancy. These receptors all come from a female donor in good health, enrolled as a control in a pregnancy study. CDR3s include the opening cysteine and the closing phenylalanine or tryptophan. D genes are given only for firm matches. The size field is filled for only some rows; it gives once, few, many or a size class.

.,TRBJ2-7,TRBD2,TRBV28,CASSFTRSGSHHEQYF,TGTGCCAGCAGTTTCACCCGAAGCGGGAGTCACCACGAGCAGTACTTC
.,TRBJ1-5,.,TRBV6-6,CASSSGVQPQHF,TGTGCCAGCTCGTCAGGGGTTCAGCCCCAGCATTTT
.,TRBJ1-5,.,TRBV6-6,CAVRDSQGLYQPQHF,TGTGCCGTCCGAGACTCACAGGGTCTCTATCAGCCCCAGCATTTT
once,TRBJ2-6,.,TRBV2,CASSEIGGAGANVLTF,TGTGCCAGCAGTGAGATAGGGGGAGCTGGGGCCAACGTCCTGACTTTC
once,TRBJ1-4,.,TRBV19,CASSISGGGEKLFF,TGTGCCAGTAGTATTTCGGGGGGAGGTGAAAAACTGTTTTTT
.,TRBJ1-4,.,TRBV5-6,CASSLITGGEKLFF,TGTGCCAGCAGCTTGATTACGGGGGGCGAAAAACTGTTTTTT
.,TRBJ2-6,.,TRBV9,CASSPSGVPSSGANVLTF,TGTGCCAGCAGTCCCTCGGGGGTCCCAAGCTCTGGGGCCAACGTCCTGACTTTC
.,TRBJ2-3,TRBD1,TRBV5-1,CASSLDRGITDTQYF,TGCGCCAGCAGCTTGGACAGGGGGATAACAGATACGCAGTATTTT
.,TRBJ1-2,.,TRBV5-1,CASSSREGGYTF,TGCGCCAGCAGCTCCAGGGAGGGCGGCTACACCTTC
.,TRBJ1-4,.,TRBV5-1,CASSDRTVPPVREKLFF,TGCGCCAGCAGCGACCGGACAGTCCCCCCAGTACGGGAAAAACTGTTTTTT
once,TRBJ1-5,.,TRBV5-5,CASSLTGPNQPQHF,TGTGCCAGCAGCTTGACAGGCCCTAATCAGCCCCAGCATTTT
once,TRBJ1-3,.,TRBV18,CASSPTEVYSGNTIYF,TGTGCCAGCTCACCAACTGAGGTCTACTCTGGAAACACCATATATTTT
once,TRBJ2-7,.,TRBV13,CASRRGGGGYEQYF,TGTGCCAGCAGGCGGGGAGGGGGAGGATACGAGCAGTACTTC
.,TRBJ1-2,TRBD1,TRBV6-5,CASGSRQGDYGYTF,TGTGCCAGCGGATCAAGACAGGGAGACTATGGCTACACCTTC
.,TRBJ1-6,.,TRBV4-2,CASSQDSSYNSPLHF,TGTGCCAGCAGCCAAGACAGCTCCTATAATTCACCCCTCCACTTT
.,TRBJ2-2,.,TRBV4-1,CASSQEGLSRRATGELFF,TGCGCCAGCAGCCAAGAGGGTCTTTCGCGCAGGGCCACCGGGGAGCTGTTTTTT
.,TRBJ1-6,.,TRBV6-6,CASSQGTSPLHF,TGTGCCAGCAGTCAGGGGACTTCACCCCTCCACTTT
.,TRBJ1-1,.,TRBV19,CASSIGVNTEAFF,TGTGCCAGTAGTATCGGGGTGAACACTGAAGCTTTCTTT